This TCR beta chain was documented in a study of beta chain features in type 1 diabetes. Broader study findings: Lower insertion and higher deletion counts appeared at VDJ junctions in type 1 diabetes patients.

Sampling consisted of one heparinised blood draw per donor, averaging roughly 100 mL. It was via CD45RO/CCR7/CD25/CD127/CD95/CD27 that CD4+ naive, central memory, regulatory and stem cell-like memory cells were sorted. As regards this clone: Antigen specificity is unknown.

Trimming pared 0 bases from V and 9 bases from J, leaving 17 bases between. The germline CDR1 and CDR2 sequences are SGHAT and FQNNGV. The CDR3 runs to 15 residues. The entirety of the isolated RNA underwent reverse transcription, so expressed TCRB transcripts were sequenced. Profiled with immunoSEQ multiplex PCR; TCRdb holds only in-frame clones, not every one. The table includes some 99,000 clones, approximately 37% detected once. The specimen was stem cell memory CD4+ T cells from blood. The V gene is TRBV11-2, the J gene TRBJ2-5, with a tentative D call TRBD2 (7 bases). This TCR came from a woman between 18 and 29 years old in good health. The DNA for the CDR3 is TGTGCCAGCAGCTTAGAAGGCCGGGGGGCCGGGGCCCAGTACTTC. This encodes CASSLEGRGAGAQYF.